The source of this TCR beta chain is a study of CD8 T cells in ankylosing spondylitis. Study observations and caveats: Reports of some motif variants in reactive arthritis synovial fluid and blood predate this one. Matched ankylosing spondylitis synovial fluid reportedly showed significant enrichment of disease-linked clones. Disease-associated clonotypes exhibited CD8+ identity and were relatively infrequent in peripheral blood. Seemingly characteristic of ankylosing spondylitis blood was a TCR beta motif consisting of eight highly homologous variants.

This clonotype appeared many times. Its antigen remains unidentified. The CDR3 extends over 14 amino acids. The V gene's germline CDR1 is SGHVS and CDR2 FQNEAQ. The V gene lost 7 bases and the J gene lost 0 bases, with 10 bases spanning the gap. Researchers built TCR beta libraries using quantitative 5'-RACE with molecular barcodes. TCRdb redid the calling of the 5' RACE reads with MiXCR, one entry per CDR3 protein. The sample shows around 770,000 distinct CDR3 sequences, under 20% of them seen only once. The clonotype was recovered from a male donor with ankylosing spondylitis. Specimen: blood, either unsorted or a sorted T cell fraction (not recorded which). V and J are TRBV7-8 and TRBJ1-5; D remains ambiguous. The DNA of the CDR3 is TGTGCCAGCAAGTCGGGATATAGCAATCAGCCCCAGCATTTT. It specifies CASKSGYSNQPQHF.